This T cell receptor beta chain was captured by sequencing in a study of blood T cell repertoires in COVID-19 (TCRdb year 2020). For context, the study as a whole: The collaborator samples originated in the United States, Italy and Spain and spanned the acute and convalescent phases of COVID-19. The samples were drawn from two sources: the first 160 participants of the ongoing ImmuneRACE study, and 1,000 to 1,500 subjects contributed by 6 global collaborators. The sample metadata nearly always contained a de-identified subject ID, COVID-19 status, age in years and sex. The dataset comprised deeply sampled blood TCRbeta repertoires from subjects exposed to, actively infected with, or recovered from COVID-19. A freely available public database, intended as a resource for researchers studying the immune response to SARS-CoV-2, is where the repertoires were released. The material from the prospective study consisted of cDNA or gDNA derived from T cells, B-cell-depleted T cells, or PBMCs. Where available, HLA class I and class II types were taken from metadata supplied by the sample provider and were not determined by assay-based typing. Study-wide conclusions, independent of this receptor: The quantity of clinical and demographic metadata differed by source and by participant and was supplied without curation.

TCRbeta CDR3 regions were amplified from genomic DNA using the immunoSEQ Assay, a bias-controlled multiplex PCR. Per the source publication's procedure: The number of nucleated cells in each sample was estimated by amplification of reference gene primers within the assay. To quantify the absolute abundance of each unique TCRbeta CDR3 rearrangement, sequence reads were collapsed and filtered. For each sample, productive Simpson clonality was calculated by taking the square root of Simpson's diversity index across productive rearrangements. TCRdb's version of the immuneACCESS table is confined to in-frame rearrangements and falls short of the full clone set. An unresolved V gene accounts for under half of the shortfall where checked; the remainder is of unknown origin. V and J calls plus clone size are reproduced from that table; the DNA served to infer D and trimming. For this sample the table gives over 200,000 clones, of which about four fifths were detected only once. The leading ten clones occupy about 1.7% of the sample.

As concerns this clone: Its antigen remains undetermined. Nothing much larger sits one base from this clone, and base qualities are not available.

Enrolling through a virtual design, the prospective study's participants ranged in age from about 18 to 89 years and lived across about two dozen United States geographic areas. In the prospective study, participants were assigned to cohorts based on the clinical history participants reported in a screening survey and a study questionnaire. For ImmuneRACE Cohort 3, a participant was defined as recovered based on two consecutive negative NP/OP PCR tests, clearance by a healthcare professional, or resolution of symptoms. In the prospective study, mobile phlebotomists collected whole blood, serum and a nasopharyngeal or oropharyngeal swab from each participant. Prospective study participants could optionally give additional blood draws and questionnaires over a roughly 2-month period. Before DNA extraction, prospective study blood samples were shipped either frozen or at room temperature. The germline V gene encodes CDR1 LGHNA and CDR2 YSLEER. Measured from the cysteine to the phenylalanine, the CDR3 is 15 residues long. CDR3 DNA is the only sequence kept; it has 45 bases, read in frame from the first base. Germline trimming amounts to 2 bases on V and 4 bases on J, with 4 as the count of junction bases outside the gene matches.

Rearrangement joined TRBV4-3 to TRBJ1-3, and 8 junction bases match TRBD1. Specimen: PBMCs or T cells enriched from blood (not recorded which). This TCR came from a man in his fifties or sixties who had recovered from COVID-19. The CDR3 corresponds to CASSQRQGIGNTIYF. At the DNA level, the sequence is TGCGCCAGCAGCCAACGACAGGGGATCGGAAACACCATATATTTT.